A selection of T cell receptor beta chains follows, all from one sample in a study of blood T cell repertoires in COVID-19. Repertoires were generated with immunoSEQ multiplex PCR, while TCRdb's copy carries only in-frame clones and drops some. Of approximately 170,000 clones in the sample, approximately 83% were seen once. The sequenced sample consisted of peripheral blood. These receptors were obtained from a man aged 50 to 59 with active or convalescent COVID-19. Each CDR3 is given with its conserved first and last residue. Fields, in order: D gene, V gene, J gene, clone size, CDR3 length, CDR3 DNA, CDR3 protein. D genes are given only for firm matches. Clone size is given for some rows only: seen once, a few or many times, or a class if the clone is expanded.

D gene: NA
V gene: TRBV6-6
J gene: TRBJ1-5
clone size: many
CDR3 length: 14
CDR3 DNA: TGTGCCAGCGCAAGTCGGTCTAGCAATCAGCCCCAGCATTTT
CDR3 protein: CASASRSSNQPQHF

D gene: NA
V gene: TRBV3-1/TRBV3-2
J gene: TRBJ1-3
clone size: NA
CDR3 length: 13
CDR3 DNA: TGTGCCAGCAGCCAAGGGGCGGGAAACACCATATATTTT
CDR3 protein: CASSQGAGNTIYF

D gene: TRBD1
V gene: TRBV9
J gene: TRBJ1-1
clone size: NA
CDR3 length: 15
CDR3 DNA: TGTGCCAGCAGCGTAGTGGGCAGGGGGGACACTGAAGCTTTCTTT
CDR3 protein: CASSVVGRGDTEAFF

D gene: TRBD1
V gene: TRBV28
J gene: TRBJ1-5
clone size: NA
CDR3 length: 14
CDR3 DNA: TGTGCCAGCAGTGACAGGGGGCCGGGTCGGCCCCAGCATTTT
CDR3 protein: CASSDRGPGRPQHF

D gene: TRBD2
V gene: TRBV6-5
J gene: TRBJ2-7
clone size: NA
CDR3 length: 14
CDR3 DNA: TGTGCCAGCAGTCTAGGGACTAGCCTTTACGAGCAGTACTTC
CDR3 protein: CASSLGTSLYEQYF

D gene: TRBD1
V gene: TRBV11-3
J gene: TRBJ2-1
clone size: NA
CDR3 length: 17
CDR3 DNA: TGTGCCAGCAGCGTCCCACCGGGACAGGGCTCTTACAATGAGCAGTTCTTC
CDR3 protein: CASSVPPGQGSYNEQFF

D gene: NA
V gene: TRBV4-2
J gene: TRBJ2-2
clone size: few
CDR3 length: 15
CDR3 DNA: TGTGCCAGCAGCCAAGCCGGCAGGGAAACCGGGGAGCTGTTTTTT
CDR3 protein: CASSQAGRETGELFF

D gene: TRBD1
V gene: TRBV19
J gene: TRBJ2-7
clone size: NA
CDR3 length: 15
CDR3 DNA: TGTGCCAGTAGTATAGAGGGACAGGGGGCCTACGAGCAGTACTTC
CDR3 protein: CASSIEGQGAYEQYF

D gene: TRBD1
V gene: TRBV10-3
J gene: TRBJ1-6
clone size: NA
CDR3 length: 16
CDR3 DNA: TGTGCCATCAGACTCGGGACAGGGGGCATGAATTCACCCCTCCACTTT
CDR3 protein: CAIRLGTGGMNSPLHF

D gene: NA
V gene: TRBV5-1
J gene: TRBJ1-1
clone size: NA
CDR3 length: 15
CDR3 DNA: TGCGCCAGCAGCAGGGGGGAGGGCGGTCGGACTGAAGCTTTCTTT
CDR3 protein: CASSRGEGGRTEAFF

D gene: NA
V gene: TRBV18
J gene: TRBJ1-2
clone size: NA
CDR3 length: 19
CDR3 DNA: TGTGCCAGCTCACCTGTTACGGGGTTGGAAATGGCTACTAACTATGGCTACACCTTC
CDR3 protein: CASSPVTGLEMATNYGYTF

D gene: TRBD1
V gene: TRBV6-5
J gene: TRBJ2-7
clone size: NA
CDR3 length: 15
CDR3 DNA: TGTGCCAGCAGTCCAACAGGGGGCGCCCCCTACGAGCAGTACTTC
CDR3 protein: CASSPTGGAPYEQYF

D gene: TRBD2
V gene: TRBV7-3
J gene: TRBJ2-1
clone size: NA
CDR3 length: 15
CDR3 DNA: TGTGCCAGCAGCTTACGGCCTAGCGGATACAATGAGCAGTTCTTC
CDR3 protein: CASSLRPSGYNEQFF

D gene: NA
V gene: TRBV14
J gene: TRBJ2-5
clone size: NA
CDR3 length: 13
CDR3 DNA: TGTGCCAGCAGCCAAGATAATGTAGAGACCCAGTACTTC
CDR3 protein: CASSQDNVETQYF

D gene: NA
V gene: TRBV19
J gene: TRBJ1-5
clone size: NA
CDR3 length: 15
CDR3 DNA: TGTGCCAGTAGGACTTTAGGGGATAGCAATCAGCCCCAGCATTTT
CDR3 protein: CASRTLGDSNQPQHF

D gene: NA
V gene: TRBV6-5
J gene: TRBJ2-7
clone size: once
CDR3 length: 15
CDR3 DNA: TGTGCCAGCAAGTTTGAGAACAGGGACATGGCGAAGCAGTACTTC
CDR3 protein: CASKFENRDMAKQYF

D gene: NA
V gene: TRBV5-3
J gene: TRBJ1-2
clone size: NA
CDR3 length: 15
CDR3 DNA: TGTGCCAGAAGCTTGGTCAGGGGAGAAGACTATGGCTACACCTTC
CDR3 protein: CARSLVRGEDYGYTF

D gene: NA
V gene: TRBV18
J gene: TRBJ2-7
clone size: NA
CDR3 length: 15
CDR3 DNA: TGTGCCAGCTCACCCGGGATACCGAGCTCCTACGAGCAGTACTTC
CDR3 protein: CASSPGIPSSYEQYF

D gene: NA
V gene: TRBV4-1
J gene: TRBJ1-5
clone size: NA
CDR3 length: 15
CDR3 DNA: TGCGCCAGCAGCCCCGGACAGTCTAAAGATCAGCCCCAGCATTTT
CDR3 protein: CASSPGQSKDQPQHF

D gene: TRBD2
V gene: TRBV7-9
J gene: TRBJ2-7
clone size: NA
CDR3 length: 14
CDR3 DNA: TGTGCCAGCAGCCAGGGAGCTAGCGGGAGCGAGCAGTACTTC
CDR3 protein: CASSQGASGSEQYF

D gene: TRBD1
V gene: TRBV9
J gene: TRBJ2-7
clone size: NA
CDR3 length: 13
CDR3 DNA: TGTGCCAGCAGCGTAGACAGGGGGCGAGAGCAGTACTTC
CDR3 protein: CASSVDRGREQYF

D gene: NA
V gene: TRBV4-1
J gene: TRBJ1-1
clone size: few
CDR3 length: 18
CDR3 DNA: TGCGCCACCTCAGACGGACATACCCTCCATCCAGTGAACACTGAAGCTTTCTTT
CDR3 protein: CATSDGHTLHPVNTEAFF

D gene: TRBD2
V gene: TRBV3-1/TRBV3-2
J gene: TRBJ2-7
clone size: once
CDR3 length: 17
CDR3 DNA: TGTGCCAGCAGCCAAGCCCCCTGGACTAGCGGGAGCTACGAGCAGTACTTC
CDR3 protein: CASSQAPWTSGSYEQYF

D gene: NA
V gene: TRBV7-6
J gene: TRBJ1-2
clone size: NA
CDR3 length: 15
CDR3 DNA: TGTGCCAGCAGCTTAGGGGCAGGGTGGGACTATGGCTACACCTTC
CDR3 protein: CASSLGAGWDYGYTF

D gene: TRBD1
V gene: TRBV30
J gene: TRBJ1-2
clone size: NA
CDR3 length: 13
CDR3 DNA: TGTGCCTGGAGTAGGACAGGGAACTATGGCTACACCTTC
CDR3 protein: CAWSRTGNYGYTF